This record covers a single T cell receptor (beta chain). TCRdb keeps only in-frame clones here, not all; method: immunoSEQ multiplex PCR. In the table there are 150,000 to 200,000 clones, about 91% of which are singletons. This sample was taken from a study of T cell responses to AZD1222 COVID-19 vaccine. This CDR3 has 14 residues. Germline V gene lookup returns CDR1 MDHEN and CDR2 SYDVKM. After removal of 3 bases from V and 6 bases from J, the junction contained 3 bases not matched to a gene. This TCR was sampled from an adult in good health. Here the sequenced sample was peripheral blood, taken on day 0 of MenACWY control vaccination. The chain recombines TRBV28 with TRBJ2-2; TRBD1 matches 8 bases. CDR3 sequence (DNA): TGTGCCAGCAGTTTCGGACAGGGTCCCGGGGAGCTGTTTTTT. Protein product: CASSFGQGPGELFF.